These 21 T cell receptor beta chains were all obtained from the same sample, sequenced in a study of blood T cell repertoires in COVID-19. Libraries were prepared by immunoSEQ multiplex PCR; TCRdb keeps only in-frame clonotypes and omits some of them. The sample gives roughly 190,000 clones, more than 80% of which show up once; approximately 10% is in the top ten. What was sequenced was peripheral blood. Receptors originate from a middle-aged woman with COVID-19, enrolled during active disease.

This clone has a handful of counts. The genes are TRBV10-1 and TRBJ1-1, with D possibly being TRBD1 (6 bases). The ends were cut back, 3 bases at V and 5 bases at J, with 13 bases in the middle. Germline V gene lookup returns CDR1 WNHNN and CDR2 SYGVQD (reference sequence). The CDR3 loop spans 14 amino acids. CDR3 nucleotides: TGCGCCAGCAGTGAAGACAGGAGAAATACTGAAGCTTTCTTT. This encodes CASSEDRRNTEAFF.

The chain has TRBV5-4 and TRBJ2-1, with 7 bases identical to TRBD1. J was trimmed by 4 bases and V by 0 bases; bases with no gene match: 4. The germline CDR1 and CDR2 sequences are SGHNT and YYREEE (reference sequence). The CDR3 sequence is 15 residues long. The CDR3 spells CASSLDRGAYNEQFF. CDR3 in DNA: TGTGCCAGCAGCTTGGACAGGGGTGCATACAATGAGCAGTTCTTC.

This chain joins TRBV2 and TRBJ2-2; 8 bases map to TRBD2. CDR1 and CDR2 from the germline V gene are SNHLY and FYNNEI. V shed 6 bases and J 0 bases; nucleotides not matched to a gene: 3. This CDR3 contains 15 residues. The CDR3 spells CASSQAGANTGELFF. The CDR3 DNA follows: TGTGCCAGCAGCCAAGCGGGGGCGAACACCGGGGAGCTGTTTTTT.

The J gene is TRBJ2-5, the V gene TRBV12-3 or TRBV12-4; D uncertain. The CDR3 totals 13 residues. Between the trimmed V and J ends, which lost 3 bases and 4 bases, there was a span of 9 bases. The CDR3 DNA follows: TGTGCCAGCAGTTTTGGGCAGTTAGAGACCCAGTACTTC. Translated, it gives CASSFGQLETQYF.

The V and J genes are TRBV3-1 (or the pseudogene TRBV3-2) and TRBJ1-2; D remains unclear. V was clipped by 0 bases and J by 8 bases, with 10 bases between them. This CDR3 has 13 amino acids. Germline assignment: CDR1 LGHDT and CDR2 YNNKEL (reference sequence). DNA of the CDR3: TGTGCCAGCAGCCAAGATGAACGGGGAGGCTACACCTTC. Residues: CASSQDERGGYTF.

This rearrangement joins TRBV10-3 to TRBJ2-7; 9 bases line up with TRBD1. Germline V gene lookup returns CDR1 ENHRY and CDR2 SYGVKD. After removal of 8 bases from V and 3 bases from J, the junction contained 5 bases not matched to a gene. This CDR3 has 13 residues. This CDR3 is CAIRDRANYEQYF. CDR3 sequence (DNA): TGTGCCATCCGGGACAGGGCCAACTACGAGCAGTACTTC.

The rearrangement joins TRBV15 to TRBJ2-7; no clear D gene. Trimming removed 0 bases from V and 1 base from J, with 10 bases in between. This CDR3 has 15 amino acids. CDR1 is LNHNV and CDR2 is YYDKDF in the germline V gene (reference sequence). CDR3 amino acids: CATSRDSAASYEQYV. The CDR3 DNA sequence: TGTGCCACCAGCAGAGACTCGGCAGCGTCCTACGAGCAGTACGTC.

For the CDR3, the DNA is TGTGCCAGCAGCCCAGGGGGTTGGGTGGGGGATACGCAGTATTTT. Its translation is CASSPGGWVGDTQYF. The chain couples TRBV9 to TRBJ2-3; 7 bases are shared with TRBD1. Trimming removed 4 bases from V and 6 bases from J; junction bases left unmatched: 11. CDR3 length equals 15 residues. Germline V CDR1 and CDR2: SGDLS, YYNGEE. The complete variable domain, with remaining parts taken from reference TRBV9 and TRBJ2-3, reads DSGVTQTPKHLITATGQRVTLRCSPRSGDLSVYWYQQSLDQGLQFLIQYYNGEERAKGNILERFSAQQFPDLHSELNLSSLELGDSALYFCASSPGGWVGDTQYFGPGTRLTVL.

On this clone: Possible read error: a much larger clone is one base away. This specimen includes other DNA sequences encoding the same CDR3. The chain links TRBV27 to TRBJ1-5, with a possible D match to TRBD1 (6 bases). Trimming pared 3 bases from V and 0 bases from J, leaving 9 bases between. The CDR3 runs to 15 residues. Per the germline V gene, CDR1 is MNHEY and CDR2 is SMNVEV (reference sequence). The CDR3 region is CASSLDSFSNQPQHF. In DNA, the CDR3 is TGTGCCAGCAGTTTGGACAGCTTTAGCAATCAGCCCCAGCATTTT.

The chain uses TRBV3-1 (or the pseudogene TRBV3-2) and TRBJ1-4; D is possibly TRBD1 (6 bases). V was pared by 7 bases and J by 0 bases, with 21 bases between. The length of the CDR3 is 18 residues. Germline loops: CDR1 LGHDT, CDR2 YNNKEL (reference sequence). CDR3 sequence (DNA): TGTGCCAGCACCCACCACGTAAGCACAGGGACAACTAATGAAAAACTGTTTTTT. Amino acids: CASTHHVSTGTTNEKLFF.

The V gene is TRBV5-5, the J gene TRBJ1-5, with a possible D match to TRBD1 (5 bases). The CDR3 is 14 residues long. Germline V CDR1 and CDR2: SGHKS, YYEKEE (reference sequence). With 0 bases removed from V and 6 bases from J, the gap between germline ends came to 10 bases. The CDR3: CASSLGSGGQPQHF. The CDR3 region has the DNA TGTGCCAGCAGCTTGGGATCGGGGGGTCAGCCCCAGCATTTT.

This rearrangement joins TRBV27 to TRBJ2-2, with 7 bases fitting TRBD1. The ends lost 1 base at V and 3 bases at J; junction bases unmatched: 17. Per the germline V gene, CDR1 is MNHEY and CDR2 is SMNVEV (reference sequence). This CDR3 comprises 20 residues. CDR3 residues: CASSLFSRQVTGTDTGELFF. The DNA for the CDR3 is TGTGCCAGCAGTTTATTTTCCCGACAGGTTACCGGGACAGACACCGGGGAGCTGTTTTTT.

This clone was detected only once. The J gene is TRBJ1-4, the V gene TRBV6-1, with 9 bases matching TRBD1. Germline lookup yields CDR1 MNHNS and CDR2 SASEGT. The CDR3 is 19 amino acids. The junction had 12 bases not matched to a gene; V was cut back by 4 bases and J by 0 bases. The DNA of the CDR3 is TGTGCCAGCAGTGGGAGGTACCGGGACAGGGAATCAACTAATGAAAAACTGTTTTTT. It codes for CASSGRYRDRESTNEKLFF.

The chain couples TRBV2 to TRBJ2-2; 10 nucleotides agree with TRBD1. This CDR3 is 14 amino acids long. Germline V lookup: CDR1 SNHLY, CDR2 FYNNEI. Trimming cost V 4 bases and J 5 bases; bases outside gene matches: 1. The DNA for the CDR3 is TGTGCCAGCAGTGGACAGGGGGCAACCGGGGAGCTGTTTTTT. Protein: CASSGQGATGELFF.

This clone was observed a few times. The J gene is TRBJ2-7, the V gene TRBV11-2; tentative D call: TRBD1 (6 bases). Trimming removed 1 base at V and 5 bases at J, with 12 bases between. Germline values: CDR1 SGHAT, CDR2 FQNNGV. The CDR3 has 14 amino acids. The CDR3 is CASSLAAGEHEQYV. CDR3 bases: TGTGCCAGCAGCTTAGCGGCAGGGGAGCACGAGCAGTACGTC.

V gene TRBV7-8 combines with J gene TRBJ1-2, with 10 bases matching TRBD1. Germline values: CDR1 SGHVS, CDR2 FQNEAQ. V was clipped by 5 bases and J by 7 bases; unmatched bases: 7. The CDR3 contains 14 residues. The CDR3 reads CASSQDRGNGGYTF. The CDR3 bases are TGTGCCAGCAGCCAGGACAGGGGGAATGGTGGCTACACCTTC.

There are a few counts of this clone. The chain couples TRBV7-9 to TRBJ2-7, with TRBD1 as a possible D gene (5 bases). The CDR3 has 14 residues. The V gene's germline CDR1 is SEHNR and CDR2 FQNEAQ (reference sequence). V was trimmed by 5 bases and J by 3 bases, leaving 14 bases between them. For the CDR3, the DNA is TGTGCCAGCAGCCCCATGACAGCATACTACGAGCAGTACTTC. It encodes CASSPMTAYYEQYF.

The chain carries TRBV5-4 and TRBJ2-5, with TRBD2 identical over 7 bases. The length of the CDR3 is 16 residues. V lost 0 bases, J lost 1 base, and 6 bases stayed unmatched. Germline-derived CDR1 and CDR2 are SGHNT and YYREEE (reference sequence). CDR3 residues: CASSLGAGVLQETQYF. The CDR3 region has the DNA TGTGCCAGCAGCTTGGGGGCGGGGGTCCTCCAAGAGACCCAGTACTTC.

This chain uses TRBV4-1 with TRBJ2-3; no clear D gene. Germline assignment: CDR1 MGHRA and CDR2 YSYEKL. The CDR3 sequence is 12 residues long. V lost 0 bases and J lost 8, with 6 bases in between. The CDR3 region is CASSQESVTQYF. Here the CDR3 DNA reads TGCGCCAGCAGCCAAGAATCGGTTACGCAGTATTTT.

V usage is TRBV19 and J usage is TRBJ2-2; 10 nucleotides agree with TRBD1. From germline, CDR1 is LNHDA and CDR2 SQIVND (reference sequence). V was clipped by 6 bases and J by 4 bases; unmatched bases: 11. The CDR3 has 17 amino acids. The CDR3 here is CASRPGQGTALTGELFF. CDR3 bases: TGTGCCAGTAGACCGGGACAGGGGACTGCCCTCACCGGGGAGCTGTTTTTT.

The V and J genes are TRBV4-1 and TRBJ1-2, with D possibly being TRBD1 (5 bases). Deletions cut 4 bases from V and 6 bases from J, with 15 bases between. Germline V gene sequence: CDR1 MGHRA, CDR2 YSYEKL. This CDR3 contains 14 residues. This chain's CDR3 is CASSLSGFNDGYTF. CDR3 nucleotides: TGCGCCAGCAGCCTATCAGGGTTCAACGATGGCTACACCTTC.